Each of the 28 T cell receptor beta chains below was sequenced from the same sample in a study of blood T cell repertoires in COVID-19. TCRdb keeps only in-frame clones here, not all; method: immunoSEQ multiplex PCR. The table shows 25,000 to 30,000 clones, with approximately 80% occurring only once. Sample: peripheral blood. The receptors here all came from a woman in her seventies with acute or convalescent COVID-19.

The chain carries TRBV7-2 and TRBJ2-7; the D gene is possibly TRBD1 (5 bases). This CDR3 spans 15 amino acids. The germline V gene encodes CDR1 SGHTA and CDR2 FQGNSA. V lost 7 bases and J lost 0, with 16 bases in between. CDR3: CASTLQTGTSYEQYF. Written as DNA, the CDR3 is TGTGCCAGCACCCTGCAAACAGGAACCTCCTACGAGCAGTACTTC.

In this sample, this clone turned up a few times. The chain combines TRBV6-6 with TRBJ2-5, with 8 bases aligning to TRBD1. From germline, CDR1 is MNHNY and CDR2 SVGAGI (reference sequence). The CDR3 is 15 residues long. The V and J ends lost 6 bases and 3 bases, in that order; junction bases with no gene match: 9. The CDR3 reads CASSSPGQGKETQYF. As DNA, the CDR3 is TGTGCCAGCAGCTCTCCCGGACAGGGAAAAGAGACCCAGTACTTC.

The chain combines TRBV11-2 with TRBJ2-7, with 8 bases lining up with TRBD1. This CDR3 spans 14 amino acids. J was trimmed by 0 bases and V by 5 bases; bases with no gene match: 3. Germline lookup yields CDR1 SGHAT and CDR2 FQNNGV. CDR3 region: CASSRQGPSYEQYF. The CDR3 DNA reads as TGTGCCAGCAGCCGACAGGGGCCCTCCTACGAGCAGTACTTC. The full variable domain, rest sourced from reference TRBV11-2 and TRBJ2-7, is EAGVAQSPRYKIIEKRQSVAFWCNPISGHATLYWYQQILGQGPKLLIQFQNNGVVDDSQLPKDRFSAERLKGVDSTLKIQPAKLEDSAVYLCASSRQGPSYEQYFGPGTRLTVT.

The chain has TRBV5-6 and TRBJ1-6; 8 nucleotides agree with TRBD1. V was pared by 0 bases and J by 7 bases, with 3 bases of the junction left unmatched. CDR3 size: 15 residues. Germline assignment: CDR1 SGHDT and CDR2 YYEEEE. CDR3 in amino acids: CASSLGTGLNSPLHF. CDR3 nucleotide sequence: TGTGCCAGCAGCTTGGGGACAGGGCTCAATTCACCCCTCCACTTT.

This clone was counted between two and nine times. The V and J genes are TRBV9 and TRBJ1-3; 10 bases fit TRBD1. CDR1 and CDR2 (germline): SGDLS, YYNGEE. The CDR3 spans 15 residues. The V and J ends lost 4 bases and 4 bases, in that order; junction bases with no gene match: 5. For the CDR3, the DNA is TGTGCCAGCAGCCGGGACAGGGGCTCAGGAAACACCATATATTTT. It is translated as CASSRDRGSGNTIYF.

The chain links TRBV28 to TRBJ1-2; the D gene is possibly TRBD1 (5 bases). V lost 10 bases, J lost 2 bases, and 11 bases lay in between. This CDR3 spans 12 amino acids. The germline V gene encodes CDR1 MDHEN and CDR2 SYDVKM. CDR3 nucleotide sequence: TGTGCCACCGGGGGGATAAACTATGGCTACACCTTC. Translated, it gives CATGGINYGYTF.

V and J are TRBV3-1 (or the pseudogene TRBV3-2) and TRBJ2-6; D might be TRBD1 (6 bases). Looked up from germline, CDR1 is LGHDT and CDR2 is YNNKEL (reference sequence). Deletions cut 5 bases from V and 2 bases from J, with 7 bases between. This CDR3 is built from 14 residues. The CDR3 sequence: CASSAGAGANVLTF. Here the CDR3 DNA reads TGTGCCAGCAGCGCAGGGGCTGGGGCCAACGTCCTGACTTTC.

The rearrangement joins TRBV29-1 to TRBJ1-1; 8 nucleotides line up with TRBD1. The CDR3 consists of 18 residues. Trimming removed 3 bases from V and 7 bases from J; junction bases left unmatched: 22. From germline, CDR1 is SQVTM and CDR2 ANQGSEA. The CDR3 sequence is CSVDAFPEDRARQGEAFF. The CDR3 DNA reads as TGCAGCGTTGATGCTTTTCCGGAGGACAGGGCGCGTCAAGGTGAAGCTTTCTTT.

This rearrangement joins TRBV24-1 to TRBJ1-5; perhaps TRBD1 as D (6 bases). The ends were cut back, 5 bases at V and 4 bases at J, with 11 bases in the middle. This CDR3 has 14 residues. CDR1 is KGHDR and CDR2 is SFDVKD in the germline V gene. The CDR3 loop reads CATSGTAPNQPQHF. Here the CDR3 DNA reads TGTGCCACCAGTGGGACAGCGCCAAATCAGCCCCAGCATTTT.

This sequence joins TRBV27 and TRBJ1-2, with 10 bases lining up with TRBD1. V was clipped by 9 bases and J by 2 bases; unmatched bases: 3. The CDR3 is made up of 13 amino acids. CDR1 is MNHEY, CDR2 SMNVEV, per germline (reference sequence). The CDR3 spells CARRGQGNYGYTF. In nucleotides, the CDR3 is TGTGCCAGGAGGGGACAGGGGAACTATGGCTACACCTTC.

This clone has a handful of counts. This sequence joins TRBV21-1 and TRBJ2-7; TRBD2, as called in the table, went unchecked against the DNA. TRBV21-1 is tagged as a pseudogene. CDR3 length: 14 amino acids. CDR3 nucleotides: TGTGCCAGCAGCCTTGCGGGGGGTCGGCGAGAGCAGTACTTC. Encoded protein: CASSLAGGRREQYF.

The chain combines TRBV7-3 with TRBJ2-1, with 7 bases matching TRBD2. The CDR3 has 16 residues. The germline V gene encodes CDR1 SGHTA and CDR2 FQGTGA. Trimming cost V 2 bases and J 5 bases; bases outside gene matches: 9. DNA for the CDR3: TGTGCCAGCAGCTTATGGGCCTCGGGGGGTAACAATGAGCAGTTCTTC. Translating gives CASSLWASGGNNEQFF.

The CDR3 nucleotides are TGTGCCAGCAGCTTCCTCGCGGGACCCTACAATGAGCAGTTCTTC. Protein product: CASSFLAGPYNEQFF. V usage is TRBV7-2 and J usage is TRBJ2-1; D perhaps matches TRBD2 (6 bases). CDR1 and CDR2 from the germline V gene are SGHTA and FQGNSA. This CDR3 is built from 15 residues. The V and J ends lost 3 bases and 2 bases respectively, with 11 bases between them. Based on the CDR3 plus reference TRBV7-2 and TRBJ2-1, the full variable domain is GAGVSQSPSNKVTEKGKDVELRCDPISGHTALYWYRQSLGQGLEFLIYFQGNSAPDKSGLPSDRFSAERTGGSVSTLTIQRTQQEDSAVYLCASSFLAGPYNEQFFGPGTRLTVL.

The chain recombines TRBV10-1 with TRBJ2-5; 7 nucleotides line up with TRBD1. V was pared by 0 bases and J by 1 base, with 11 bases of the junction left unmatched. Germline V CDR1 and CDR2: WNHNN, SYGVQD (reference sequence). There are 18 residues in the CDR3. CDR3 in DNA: TGCGCCAGCAGTGAGTCTGGAATACAGGGGCCCCGCCAAGAGACCCAGTACTTC. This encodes CASSESGIQGPRQETQYF.

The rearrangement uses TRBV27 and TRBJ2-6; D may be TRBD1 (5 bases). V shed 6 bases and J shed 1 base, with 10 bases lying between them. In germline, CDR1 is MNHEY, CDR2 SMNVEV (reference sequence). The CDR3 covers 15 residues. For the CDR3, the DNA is TGTGCCAGCAGACTATCAGGGTCTGGGGCCAACGTCCTGACTTTC. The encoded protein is CASRLSGSGANVLTF. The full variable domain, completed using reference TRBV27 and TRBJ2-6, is EAQVTQNPRYLITVTGKKLTVTCSQNMNHEYMSWYRQDPGLGLRQIYYSMNVEVTDKGDVPEGYKVSRKEKRNFPLILESPSPNQTSLYFCASRLSGSGANVLTFGAGSRLTVL.

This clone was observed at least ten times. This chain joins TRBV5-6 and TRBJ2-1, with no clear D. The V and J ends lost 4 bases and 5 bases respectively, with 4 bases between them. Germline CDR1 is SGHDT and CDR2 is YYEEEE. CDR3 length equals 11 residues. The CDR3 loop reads CASSLHNEQFF. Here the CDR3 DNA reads TGTGCCAGCAGCCTACACAATGAGCAGTTCTTC. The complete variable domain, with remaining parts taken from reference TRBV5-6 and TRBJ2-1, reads DAGVTQSPTHLIKTRGQQVTLRCSPKSGHDTVSWYQQALGQGPQFIFQYYEEEERQRGNFPDRFSGHQFPNYSSELNVNALLLGDSALYLCASSLHNEQFFGPGTRLTVL.

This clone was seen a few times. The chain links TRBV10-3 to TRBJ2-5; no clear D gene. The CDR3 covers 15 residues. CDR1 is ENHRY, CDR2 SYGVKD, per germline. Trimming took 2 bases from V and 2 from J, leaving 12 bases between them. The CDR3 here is CAISEQSTDQETQYF. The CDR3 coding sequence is TGTGCCATCAGTGAGCAGAGTACAGATCAAGAGACCCAGTACTTC.

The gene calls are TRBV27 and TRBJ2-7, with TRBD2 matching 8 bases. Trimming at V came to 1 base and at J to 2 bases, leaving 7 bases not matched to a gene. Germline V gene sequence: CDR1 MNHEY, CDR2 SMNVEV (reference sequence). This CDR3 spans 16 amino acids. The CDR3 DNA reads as TGTGCCAGCAGTTTATTGGGACTAGAAAGCGCCTACGAGCAGTACTTC. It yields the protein CASSLLGLESAYEQYF.

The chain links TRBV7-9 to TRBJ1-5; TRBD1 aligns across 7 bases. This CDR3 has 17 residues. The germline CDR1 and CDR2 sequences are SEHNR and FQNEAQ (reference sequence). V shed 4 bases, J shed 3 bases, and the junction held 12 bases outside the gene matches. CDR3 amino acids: CASSSLGGTEDNQPQHF. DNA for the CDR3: TGTGCCAGCAGCTCCTTAGGAGGGACAGAAGACAATCAGCCCCAGCATTTT.

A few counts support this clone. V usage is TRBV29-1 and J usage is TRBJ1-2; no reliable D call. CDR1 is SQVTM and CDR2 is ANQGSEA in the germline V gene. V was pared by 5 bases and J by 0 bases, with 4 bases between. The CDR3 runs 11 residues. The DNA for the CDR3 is TGCAGCGTTTTTACTAACTATGGCTACACCTTC. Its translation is CSVFTNYGYTF. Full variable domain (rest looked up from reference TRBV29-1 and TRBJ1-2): SAVISQKPSRDICQRGTSLTIQCQVDSQVTMMFWYRQQPGQSLTLIATANQGSEATYESGFVIDKFPISRPNLTFSTLTVSNMSPEDSSIYLCSVFTNYGYTFGSGTRLTVV.

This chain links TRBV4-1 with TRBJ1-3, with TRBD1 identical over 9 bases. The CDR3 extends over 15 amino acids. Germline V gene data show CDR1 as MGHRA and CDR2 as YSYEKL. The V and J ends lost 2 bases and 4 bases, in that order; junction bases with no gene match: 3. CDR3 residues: CASSQRTGEGNTIYF. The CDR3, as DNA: TGCGCCAGCAGCCAAAGGACAGGGGAGGGAAACACCATATATTTT.

The DNA for the CDR3 is TGCGCCAGCAGCCCCGCCGGCAACCGGGCTAACTATGGCTACACCTTC. Protein sequence: CASSPAGNRANYGYTF. The chain is built from TRBV5-1 and TRBJ1-2, with no clear D. This CDR3 is 16 amino acids long. Trimming pared 4 bases from V and 0 bases from J, leaving 16 bases between. Germline assignment: CDR1 SGHRS and CDR2 YFSETQ.

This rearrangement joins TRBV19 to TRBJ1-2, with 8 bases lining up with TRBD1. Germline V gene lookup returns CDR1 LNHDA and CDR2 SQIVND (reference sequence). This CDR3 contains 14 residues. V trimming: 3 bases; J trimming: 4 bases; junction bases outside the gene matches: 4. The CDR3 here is CASSIQGAGYGYTF. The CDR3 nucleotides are TGTGCCAGTAGTATCCAGGGGGCGGGCTATGGCTACACCTTC. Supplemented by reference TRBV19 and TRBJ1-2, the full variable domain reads DGGITQSPKYLFRKEGQNVTLSCEQNLNHDAMYWYRQDPGQGLRLIYYSQIVNDFQKGDIAEGYSVSREKKESFPLTVTSAQKNPTAFYLCASSIQGAGYGYTFGSGTRLTVV.

The CDR3: CASSQGTGGTNIQYF. In DNA, the CDR3 is TGCGCCAGCAGCCAAGGGACAGGGGGCACAAACATTCAGTACTTC. V is TRBV4-3 and J is TRBJ2-4, with 11 bases matching TRBD1. The junction had 2 bases not matched to a gene; V was cut back by 1 base and J by 6 bases. CDR1 LGHNA and CDR2 YSLEER come from the germline V gene. This CDR3 comprises 15 residues.

DNA for the CDR3: TGTGCCAGCAGCTTTCCTACCGCAGATACGCAGTATTTT. The encoded protein is CASSFPTADTQYF. This rearrangement joins TRBV7-9 to TRBJ2-3; D gene unclear. The CDR3 is made up of 13 amino acids. V shed 3 bases and J shed 4 bases, with 8 bases lying between them. Germline values: CDR1 SEHNR, CDR2 FQNEAQ (reference sequence).

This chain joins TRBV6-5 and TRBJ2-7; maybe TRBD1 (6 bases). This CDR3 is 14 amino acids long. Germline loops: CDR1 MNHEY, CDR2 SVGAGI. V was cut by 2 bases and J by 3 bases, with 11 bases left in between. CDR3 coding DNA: TGTGCCAGCAGTTACCCGGGCAGGGGCTACGAGCAGTACTTC. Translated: CASSYPGRGYEQYF.

CDR3 nucleotides: TGCAGCGCCCTAGACAGGACAGGTGAAGCTTTCTTT. Protein product: CSALDRTGEAFF. V is TRBV29-1 and J is TRBJ1-1; TRBD1 matches 7 bases. The CDR3 is 12 residues long. With V trimmed by 7 bases and J by 7 bases, 9 bases remained unmatched. Germline V lookup: CDR1 SQVTM, CDR2 ANQGSEA.

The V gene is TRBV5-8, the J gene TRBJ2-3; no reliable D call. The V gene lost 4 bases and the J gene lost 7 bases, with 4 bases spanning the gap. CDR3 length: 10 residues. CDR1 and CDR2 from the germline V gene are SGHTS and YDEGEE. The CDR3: CASSINTQYF. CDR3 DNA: TGTGCCAGCAGCATAAATACGCAGTATTTT. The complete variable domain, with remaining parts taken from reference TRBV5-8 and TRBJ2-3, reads EAGVTQSPTHLIKTRGQQATLRCSPISGHTSVYWYQQALGLGLQFLLWYDEGEERNRGNFPPRFSGRQFPNYSSELNVNALELEDSALYLCASSINTQYFGPGTRLTVL.